This entry concerns a single T cell receptor beta chain. Extracted from the samples, RNA was reverse transcribed into cDNA to serve as the sequencing template. Profiling relied on immunoSEQ multiplex PCR, and the TCRdb table lists in-frame clones only, not all of them. The table shows about 130,000 clones, with roughly 50% occurring only once. This sample was taken from a study of CD8+ T cells in alopecia areata. Germline loops: CDR1 SGDLS, CDR2 YYNGEE. Trimming pared 0 bases from V and 2 bases from J, leaving 5 bases between. The CDR3 contains 14 residues. Sequenced material: CD8+ T cells sorted from blood, taken at week 0. This chain connects TRBV9 to TRBJ1-4, with D uncertain. The source is a human donor with alopecia areata. CDR3 sequence (DNA): TGTGCCAGCAGCGTAGGAGGGACTAATGAAAAACTGTTTTTT. It translates to CASSVGGTNEKLFF.